The T cell receptor beta chain under discussion was sequenced for a study of T-cell memory formation after mild COVID-19. TCRdb passed the 5' RACE reads through MiXCR, listing each CDR3 protein once. The table shows about 430,000 distinct CDR3 sequences, with 24% occurring only once. Germline loops: CDR1 SGHDT, CDR2 YYEEEE. The CDR3 is made up of 15 amino acids. After removal of 7 bases from V and 1 base from J, the junction contained 9 bases not matched to a gene. J is TRBJ2-3 and V is TRBV5-6; 7 bases fit TRBD2. The sequencing sample was made of PBMCs or a T cell subset sorted from them (not recorded which). The TCR sequence derives from an adult woman who had mild COVID-19 (a few samples of this study predate the infection). Cell type and time point are not known. The CDR3 DNA is TGTGCCAGCGCCTTCGGTCGGGGGGGCACAGATACGCAGTATTTT. Translated: CASAFGRGGTDTQYF.